This TCR beta chain was sequenced during a study of blood T cell repertoires in COVID-19. Overall study context: Sites across the United States, Italy and Spain contributed samples from acute and convalescent COVID-19.

CDR3 length equals 16 residues. The V gene's germline CDR1 is LNHDA and CDR2 SQIVND (reference sequence). The V gene end was trimmed by 6 bases and the J gene end by 1 base; junction bases not matched to a gene: 5. The protocol was immunoSEQ multiplex PCR, while the TCRdb copy is restricted to in-frame clones and leaves out a portion. This sample has 190,000 or so clones, with around 90% found just once. This clone has a single count. This chain connects TRBV19 to TRBJ2-1; 11 nucleotides agree with TRBD2. Specimen: peripheral blood. The clonotype originates from a man aged 35 to 55 with acute or convalescent COVID-19. CDR3 in DNA: TGTGCCAGTAGCCGGGCTAGCGGGGGGTCCTACAATGAGCAGTTCTTC. This codes for CASSRASGGSYNEQFF.